These T cell receptor beta chains were read from a single sample in a study of T cell changes during pregnancy in multiple sclerosis. Assay: immunoSEQ multiplex PCR; the TCRdb copy retains only in-frame clones and omits some. The sample shows tens of thousands of clones, around 89% of them seen only once. The sequenced sample was CD4+ T cells from peripheral blood mononuclear cells, obtained in the first trimester of pregnancy. Receptors originate from a female donor with multiple sclerosis, enrolled in a pregnancy study. Both conserved end residues are part of each CDR3. Fields, in order: CDR3 DNA, CDR3 protein, J gene, D gene, V gene, clone size. A D gene is named only where the DNA matches it firmly. Size tells how often a clone was seen (once, few, many) or the class of an expanded clone, and some rows leave it out.

cdr3_nt: TGTGCCAGCAGCTTAGCAAGGCAGGGGTACGATGAGCAGTTCTTC
cdr3_aa: CASSLARQGYDEQFF
j_call: TRBJ2-1
d_call: NA
v_call: TRBV7-3
clone_size: NA

cdr3_nt: TGTGCCAGCAGCTTAGTCCCCAACAATGAGCAGTTCTTC
cdr3_aa: CASSLVPNNEQFF
j_call: TRBJ2-1
d_call: NA
v_call: TRBV7-3
clone_size: NA

cdr3_nt: TGTGCCAGCAGCCGGACTCCAGAATATGAAAAACTGTTTTTT
cdr3_aa: CASSRTPEYEKLFF
j_call: TRBJ1-4
d_call: NA
v_call: TRBV28
clone_size: NA

cdr3_nt: TGTGCCAGCAGTTTACCGCCCCGGACAGGGAATAATTCACCCCTCCACTTT
cdr3_aa: CASSLPPRTGNNSPLHF
j_call: TRBJ1-6
d_call: TRBD1
v_call: TRBV27
clone_size: NA

cdr3_nt: TGTGCCAGCGCGGGGTTGAACACTGAAGCTTTCTTT
cdr3_aa: CASAGLNTEAFF
j_call: TRBJ1-1
d_call: NA
v_call: TRBV7-6
clone_size: NA

cdr3_nt: TGTGCCACCACCGTCGGGGACAGAGCTTTGAACACTGAAGCTTTCTTT
cdr3_aa: CATTVGDRALNTEAFF
j_call: TRBJ1-1
d_call: TRBD1
v_call: TRBV13
clone_size: NA

cdr3_nt: TGTGCCAGCAGCAGCCGACAGGGGAGCACTGAAGCTTTCTTT
cdr3_aa: CASSSRQGSTEAFF
j_call: TRBJ1-1
d_call: TRBD1
v_call: TRBV13
clone_size: few

cdr3_nt: TGTGCCAGCAGGGGACAGGGGGCGGGGAACACTGAAGCTTTCTTT
cdr3_aa: CASRGQGAGNTEAFF
j_call: TRBJ1-1
d_call: TRBD1
v_call: TRBV6-5
clone_size: NA

cdr3_nt: TGTGCCAGTAGTAGACACAAGAACACCGGGGAGCTGTTTTTT
cdr3_aa: CASSRHKNTGELFF
j_call: TRBJ2-2
d_call: NA
v_call: TRBV19
clone_size: NA

cdr3_nt: TGTGCCAGCAGCGTACTCGGGATCTCCCAAGAGACCCAGTACTTC
cdr3_aa: CASSVLGISQETQYF
j_call: TRBJ2-5
d_call: NA
v_call: TRBV9
clone_size: NA

cdr3_nt: TGCAGCGTTGATTTAGGACAATCCTACAATGAGCAGTTCTTC
cdr3_aa: CSVDLGQSYNEQFF
j_call: TRBJ2-1
d_call: NA
v_call: TRBV29-1
clone_size: NA

cdr3_nt: TGTGCCAGCAGTGTGGGCCGCCGGGAGACCCAGTACTTC
cdr3_aa: CASSVGRRETQYF
j_call: TRBJ2-5
d_call: NA
v_call: TRBV6-1
clone_size: NA

cdr3_nt: TGTGCCAGCAGCCCCCACCGCGGGCGGTCCAGCTCTGGGGCCAACGTCCTGACTTTC
cdr3_aa: CASSPHRGRSSSGANVLTF
j_call: TRBJ2-6
d_call: NA
v_call: TRBV7-3
clone_size: NA

cdr3_nt: TGCGCCAGCAACTCACAGGGAATGTTCACTGAAGCTTTCTTT
cdr3_aa: CASNSQGMFTEAFF
j_call: TRBJ1-1
d_call: NA
v_call: TRBV5-1
clone_size: NA

cdr3_nt: TGTGCCAGCAGCTCGGGACTAGCGGGGGGAGGCGGGGAGCTGTTTTTT
cdr3_aa: CASSSGLAGGGGELFF
j_call: TRBJ2-2
d_call: TRBD2
v_call: TRBV7-2
clone_size: few

cdr3_nt: TGTGCCAGCAGCTTGGGAAGACTAGCGGGAGAAAGCTCCTACGAGCAGTACTTC
cdr3_aa: CASSLGRLAGESSYEQYF
j_call: TRBJ2-7
d_call: TRBD2
v_call: TRBV5-6
clone_size: few

cdr3_nt: TGTGCCATCAGTGAGGGGACAGGCGTGAACACTGAAGCTTTCTTT
cdr3_aa: CAISEGTGVNTEAFF
j_call: TRBJ1-1
d_call: TRBD1
v_call: TRBV10-3
clone_size: NA

cdr3_nt: TGTGCCAGTAGAAGGGAGGGTGATGAAGCTTTCTTT
cdr3_aa: CASRREGDEAFF
j_call: TRBJ1-1
d_call: NA
v_call: TRBV19
clone_size: NA

cdr3_nt: TGTGCCAGCTCACCACGGGCTAGCGGGACTAACAATGAGCAGTTCTTC
cdr3_aa: CASSPRASGTNNEQFF
j_call: TRBJ2-1
d_call: TRBD2
v_call: TRBV18
clone_size: NA

cdr3_nt: TGTGCCATCGGAGGGCAGGTCGGCGACGAGCAGTACTTC
cdr3_aa: CAIGGQVGDEQYF
j_call: TRBJ2-7
d_call: NA
v_call: TRBV10-3
clone_size: NA

cdr3_nt: TGTGCCAGCAGTCACGCCCCGGTGAACACTGAAGCTTTCTTT
cdr3_aa: CASSHAPVNTEAFF
j_call: TRBJ1-1
d_call: NA
v_call: TRBV28
clone_size: NA

cdr3_nt: TGTGCCAGCAGCTTAGGGGGGACTAGCGGTGTCTATACGCAGTATTTT
cdr3_aa: CASSLGGTSGVYTQYF
j_call: TRBJ2-3
d_call: TRBD2
v_call: TRBV7-6
clone_size: NA

cdr3_nt: TGTGCCAGCAGCTCCGGACTAGCGGGTTACAATGAGCAGTTCTTC
cdr3_aa: CASSSGLAGYNEQFF
j_call: TRBJ2-1
d_call: TRBD2
v_call: TRBV6-1
clone_size: NA

cdr3_nt: TGTGCCAGCAGCGGGGGGGGCTCCTACGAGCAGTACTTC
cdr3_aa: CASSGGGSYEQYF
j_call: TRBJ2-7
d_call: TRBD2
v_call: TRBV9
clone_size: NA

cdr3_nt: TGTGCCAGCTCACCACAAGGGGGTAACTATAATTCACCCCTCCACTTT
cdr3_aa: CASSPQGGNYNSPLHF
j_call: TRBJ1-6
d_call: NA
v_call: TRBV18
clone_size: NA

cdr3_nt: TGCGCCAGCACCCCCCTAGCGGGATCCGCGAACACCGGGGAGCTGTTTTTT
cdr3_aa: CASTPLAGSANTGELFF
j_call: TRBJ2-2
d_call: TRBD2
v_call: TRBV5-1
clone_size: few

cdr3_nt: TGTGCCACCAGCAGGTCACGGGGAGGGGTGAGTCAGCCCCAGCATTTT
cdr3_aa: CATSRSRGGVSQPQHF
j_call: TRBJ1-5
d_call: NA
v_call: TRBV15
clone_size: NA

cdr3_nt: TGTGCCAGCAGACAGGGGAGGAACACTGAAGCTTTCTTT
cdr3_aa: CASRQGRNTEAFF
j_call: TRBJ1-1
d_call: TRBD1
v_call: TRBV6-1
clone_size: NA

cdr3_nt: TGTGCCTGGAGGAAGAGCTCTGGAAACACCATATATTTT
cdr3_aa: CAWRKSSGNTIYF
j_call: TRBJ1-3
d_call: NA
v_call: TRBV30
clone_size: NA

cdr3_nt: TGTGCCAGCTCACCGCGGGGGACAGGGGAATCCTACGAGCAGTACTTC
cdr3_aa: CASSPRGTGESYEQYF
j_call: TRBJ2-7
d_call: TRBD1
v_call: TRBV18
clone_size: NA

cdr3_nt: TGTGCCAGTATAGACAGGGGGCCCTACACCGGGGAGCTGTTTTTT
cdr3_aa: CASIDRGPYTGELFF
j_call: TRBJ2-2
d_call: TRBD1
v_call: TRBV19
clone_size: NA

cdr3_nt: TGTGCCAGCAGCGCACAGGGGAACACTGAAGCTTTCTTT
cdr3_aa: CASSAQGNTEAFF
j_call: TRBJ1-1
d_call: NA
v_call: TRBV7-9
clone_size: NA

cdr3_nt: TGCAGCGTCCGGGACGTCGGGAGTTATGGCTACACCTTC
cdr3_aa: CSVRDVGSYGYTF
j_call: TRBJ1-2
d_call: NA
v_call: TRBV29-1
clone_size: NA

cdr3_nt: TGTGCCAGCAGCTCCCGGGACAGGGTAACCGGGGAGCTGTTTTTT
cdr3_aa: CASSSRDRVTGELFF
j_call: TRBJ2-2
d_call: TRBD1
v_call: TRBV7-2
clone_size: NA

cdr3_nt: TGTGCCAGCAGCTTAGAATCCATCTCTGGGGCCAACGTCCTGACTTTC
cdr3_aa: CASSLESISGANVLTF
j_call: TRBJ2-6
d_call: NA
v_call: TRBV7-6
clone_size: NA

cdr3_nt: TGTGCCAGCCGGGGGACAGGAAAGAGCGAAAAACTGTTTTTT
cdr3_aa: CASRGTGKSEKLFF
j_call: TRBJ1-4
d_call: TRBD1
v_call: TRBV7-9
clone_size: NA

cdr3_nt: TGTGCCAGCAGCTTACGAGGGAATCCCACTGAAGCTTTCTTT
cdr3_aa: CASSLRGNPTEAFF
j_call: TRBJ1-1
d_call: NA
v_call: TRBV7-9
clone_size: NA

cdr3_nt: TGTGCCAGCAGCTTAGGGCTCAGCGGGGGACCAGCGGGGACCCAGTACTTC
cdr3_aa: CASSLGLSGGPAGTQYF
j_call: TRBJ2-5
d_call: TRBD2
v_call: TRBV11-3
clone_size: NA

cdr3_nt: TGTGCCAGCAGCTTACTTCACGGGGGGGCCGGGGATACGCAGTATTTT
cdr3_aa: CASSLLHGGAGDTQYF
j_call: TRBJ2-3
d_call: TRBD2
v_call: TRBV7-2
clone_size: once

cdr3_nt: TGTGCCAGCAGCTTAGGGGGGAGCGGAAACACCATATATTTT
cdr3_aa: CASSLGGSGNTIYF
j_call: TRBJ1-3
d_call: NA
v_call: TRBV7-3
clone_size: few

cdr3_nt: TGTGCCAGCAGCTTGGGTGCGGGGGGGTCGGAGACCCAGTACTTC
cdr3_aa: CASSLGAGGSETQYF
j_call: TRBJ2-5
d_call: TRBD2
v_call: TRBV5-8
clone_size: few

cdr3_nt: TGCGCCAGCAGCTTGTCTGGCGGGAGCTCCTACAATGAGCAGTTCTTC
cdr3_aa: CASSLSGGSSYNEQFF
j_call: TRBJ2-1
d_call: TRBD2
v_call: TRBV5-1
clone_size: NA

cdr3_nt: TGTGCCAGCAGTTACTCGCGAGGGCTACGTACCTATGAGCAGTACTTC
cdr3_aa: CASSYSRGLRTYEQYF
j_call: TRBJ2-7
d_call: NA
v_call: TRBV6-5
clone_size: NA

cdr3_nt: TGTGCCAGCAGTTTTGGCGGGAGGTTTGACACCGGGGAGCTGTTTTTT
cdr3_aa: CASSFGGRFDTGELFF
j_call: TRBJ2-2
d_call: TRBD2
v_call: TRBV28
clone_size: NA